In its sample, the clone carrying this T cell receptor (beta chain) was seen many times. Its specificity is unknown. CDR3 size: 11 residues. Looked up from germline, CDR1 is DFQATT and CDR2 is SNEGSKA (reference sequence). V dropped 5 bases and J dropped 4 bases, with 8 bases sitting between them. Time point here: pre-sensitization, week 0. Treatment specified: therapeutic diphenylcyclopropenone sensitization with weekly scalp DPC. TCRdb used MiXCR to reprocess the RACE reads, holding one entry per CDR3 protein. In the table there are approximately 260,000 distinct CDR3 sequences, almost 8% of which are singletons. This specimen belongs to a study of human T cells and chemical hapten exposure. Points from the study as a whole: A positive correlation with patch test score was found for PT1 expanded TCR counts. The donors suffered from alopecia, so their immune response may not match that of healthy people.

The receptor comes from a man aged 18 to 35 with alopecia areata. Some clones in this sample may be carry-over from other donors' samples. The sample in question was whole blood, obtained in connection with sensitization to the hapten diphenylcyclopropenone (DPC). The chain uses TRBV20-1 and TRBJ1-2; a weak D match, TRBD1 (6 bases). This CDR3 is CSASDSYGYTF. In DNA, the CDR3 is TGCAGTGCTTCGGACAGCTATGGCTACACCTTC.